The rows below give T cell receptor beta chains drawn from one sample of a study of blood T cells in healthy people across ages. A single record per CDR3 protein comes from TCRdb applying MiXCR to the 5' RACE reads. The profile shows about 700,000 distinct CDR3 sequences, approximately 30% of them singletons. Sequences were obtained from blood. These receptors were taken from an elderly woman in good health. The CDR3 runs from the conserved cysteine through the conserved F or W. The D gene is left open where the match is weak. Size values are once, few and many counts, or a class for expanded clones, and some rows have none.

CDR3 DNA: TGCAGCGTTAAACCAGGGGGCTACGAGCAGTACTTC
CDR3 protein: CSVKPGGYEQYF
clone size: -
V gene: TRBV29-1
D gene: TRBD1
J gene: TRBJ2-7

CDR3 DNA: TGTGCCAGCAGTCTCCATGGCGGGGGGAACACAGATACGCAGTATTTT
CDR3 protein: CASSLHGGGNTDTQYF
clone size: -
V gene: TRBV12-3/TRBV12-4
D gene: TRBD2
J gene: TRBJ2-3

CDR3 DNA: TGCAGTGCTACCGGGGACAGGTACAATGAGCAGTTCTTC
CDR3 protein: CSATGDRYNEQFF
clone size: -
V gene: TRBV20-1
D gene: TRBD1
J gene: TRBJ2-1

CDR3 DNA: TGTGCCAGCAGCATCCGGACAGGGCGCCAAGACTACAATGAGCAGTTCTTC
CDR3 protein: CASSIRTGRQDYNEQFF
clone size: many
V gene: TRBV11-1
D gene: TRBD1
J gene: TRBJ2-1

CDR3 DNA: TGTGCCAGCAGTTTTGTGGGGGCTGACTATGGCTACACCTTC
CDR3 protein: CASSFVGADYGYTF
clone size: -
V gene: TRBV28
D gene: -
J gene: TRBJ1-2

CDR3 DNA: TGCAGTGCTGGACCGCCGACAGGGATTCTAAACGAGCAGTACTTC
CDR3 protein: CSAGPPTGILNEQYF
clone size: many
V gene: TRBV20-1
D gene: TRBD1
J gene: TRBJ2-7

CDR3 DNA: TGTGCCAGCAGCTTCGCAGCGGGAGCGACTTACAATGAGCAGTTCTTC
CDR3 protein: CASSFAAGATYNEQFF
clone size: -
V gene: TRBV5-5
D gene: TRBD2
J gene: TRBJ2-1

CDR3 DNA: TGCAGTGCTAGGGACGGTGGCCGGGGCACTGAAGCTTTCTTT
CDR3 protein: CSARDGGRGTEAFF
clone size: -
V gene: TRBV20-1
D gene: -
J gene: TRBJ1-1

CDR3 DNA: TGTGCCAGCAGCCCGCGGGGGTGGGGAGGGCCCGAAGCTTTCTTT
CDR3 protein: CASSPRGWGGPEAFF
clone size: -
V gene: TRBV11-2
D gene: -
J gene: TRBJ1-1

CDR3 DNA: TGTGCCAGCAGCTCGGACGGAGTAATGAACACTGAAGCTTTCTTT
CDR3 protein: CASSSDGVMNTEAFF
clone size: few
V gene: TRBV11-2
D gene: -
J gene: TRBJ1-1

CDR3 DNA: TGTGCCAGCAGCTTAGGACGGGGAGCCTCCTACAATGAGCAGTTCTTC
CDR3 protein: CASSLGRGASYNEQFF
clone size: many
V gene: TRBV11-1
D gene: -
J gene: TRBJ2-1

CDR3 DNA: TGCAGTGCTTCGGGCCCCGGTGGCACTGAAGCTTTCTTT
CDR3 protein: CSASGPGGTEAFF
clone size: once
V gene: TRBV20-1
D gene: -
J gene: TRBJ1-1

CDR3 DNA: TGCAGTGCTAGAGCCAGGGGTGGGGACACCGGGGAGCTGTTTTTT
CDR3 protein: CSARARGGDTGELFF
clone size: once
V gene: TRBV20-1
D gene: -
J gene: TRBJ2-2

CDR3 DNA: TGTGCTACAACGGCGAGAGGGGACCCCTACGAGCAGTACTTC
CDR3 protein: CATTARGDPYEQYF
clone size: -
V gene: TRBV7-2
D gene: -
J gene: TRBJ2-7

CDR3 DNA: TGTGCCAGCAGCCGAACCGGGTACGCTGAAGCTTTCTTT
CDR3 protein: CASSRTGYAEAFF
clone size: many
V gene: TRBV7-9
D gene: -
J gene: TRBJ1-1

CDR3 DNA: TGTGCCAGCAGTAGGCCCTACGAGCAGTACTTC
CDR3 protein: CASSRPYEQYF
clone size: many
V gene: TRBV28
D gene: -
J gene: TRBJ2-7

CDR3 DNA: TGTGCCAGCAGCTTAGTTTCGACTCCCTCAGATACGCAGTATTTT
CDR3 protein: CASSLVSTPSDTQYF
clone size: -
V gene: TRBV11-3
D gene: -
J gene: TRBJ2-3

CDR3 DNA: TGCGCCAGCAGCTCCCCCTCCAGTTTTACGAGCTATGGCTACACCTTC
CDR3 protein: CASSSPSSFTSYGYTF
clone size: many
V gene: TRBV5-1
D gene: -
J gene: TRBJ1-2

CDR3 DNA: TGTGCCAGCAGTTTAGGCCCCGGACAGGGGACCTACGAGCAGTACTTC
CDR3 protein: CASSLGPGQGTYEQYF
clone size: many
V gene: TRBV12-3/TRBV12-4
D gene: TRBD1
J gene: TRBJ2-7

CDR3 DNA: TGTGCCAGCAGCCAATCCGGGACAGGTGTGGGCTACACCTTC
CDR3 protein: CASSQSGTGVGYTF
clone size: many
V gene: TRBV3-1
D gene: TRBD1
J gene: TRBJ1-2

CDR3 DNA: TGTGCCGGGTCCCGGCGAAACGAAGGAGCTTTCTTT
CDR3 protein: CAGSRRNEGAFF
clone size: -
V gene: TRBV6-1
D gene: -
J gene: TRBJ1-1

CDR3 DNA: TGCAGCGTTGAAGATGTACAGGCTAGCTCCTACGAGCAGTACTTC
CDR3 protein: CSVEDVQASSYEQYF
clone size: many
V gene: TRBV29-1
D gene: -
J gene: TRBJ2-7

CDR3 DNA: TGTGCCAGCAGCTTAGATCTAGCGGGGATGGAGACCCAGTACTTC
CDR3 protein: CASSLDLAGMETQYF
clone size: many
V gene: TRBV7-2
D gene: TRBD2
J gene: TRBJ2-5

CDR3 DNA: TGTGCCAGCAGTTTGGTCCTTCAGGGCACCGGGGAGCTGTTTTTT
CDR3 protein: CASSLVLQGTGELFF
clone size: -
V gene: TRBV12-3/TRBV12-4
D gene: -
J gene: TRBJ2-2

CDR3 DNA: TGTGCCAGCACACCAGGACAGAACTATGGCTACACCTTC
CDR3 protein: CASTPGQNYGYTF
clone size: -
V gene: TRBV12-3/TRBV12-4
D gene: -
J gene: TRBJ1-2

CDR3 DNA: TGTGCCTGGAGTGTAACGTGGACTGAAGCTTTCTTT
CDR3 protein: CAWSVTWTEAFF
clone size: -
V gene: TRBV30
D gene: -
J gene: TRBJ1-1

CDR3 DNA: TGTGCCTGGTCCGGGACTAGCGTCAAAAACAATGAGCAGTTCTTC
CDR3 protein: CAWSGTSVKNNEQFF
clone size: few
V gene: TRBV30
D gene: TRBD2
J gene: TRBJ2-1

CDR3 DNA: TGTGCCAGCAGTTCAGGGGGCCTAAAGACCAACTACGAGCAGTACTTC
CDR3 protein: CASSSGGLKTNYEQYF
clone size: many
V gene: TRBV27
D gene: TRBD1
J gene: TRBJ2-7

CDR3 DNA: TGTGCCAGCAGTTTGAGACAAACGAGGGCTTTCTTT
CDR3 protein: CASSLRQTRAFF
clone size: many
V gene: TRBV12-3/TRBV12-4
D gene: -
J gene: TRBJ1-1

CDR3 DNA: TGTGCCAGCAGCCGGACTAGCGGATCCCGGCTAGCCAAAAACATTCAGTACTTC
CDR3 protein: CASSRTSGSRLAKNIQYF
clone size: many
V gene: TRBV7-2
D gene: TRBD2
J gene: TRBJ2-4

CDR3 DNA: TGTGCCAGCTACGTCTCACGGGGCCAGGGGACTGAAGCTTTCTTT
CDR3 protein: CASYVSRGQGTEAFF
clone size: -
V gene: TRBV7-9
D gene: -
J gene: TRBJ1-1

CDR3 DNA: TGTGCCAGCAGTGACCGCCGGGGGGGCGACTATGGCTACACCTTC
CDR3 protein: CASSDRRGGDYGYTF
clone size: many
V gene: TRBV25-1
D gene: -
J gene: TRBJ1-2

CDR3 DNA: TGTGCCAGCAGCTCCAGGGCCGGGAACGAGCAGTACTTC
CDR3 protein: CASSSRAGNEQYF
clone size: many
V gene: TRBV7-2
D gene: -
J gene: TRBJ2-7

CDR3 DNA: TGCGCCAGCAGCCAAGTCTGGAACACTGAAGCTTTCTTT
CDR3 protein: CASSQVWNTEAFF
clone size: many
V gene: TRBV4-3
D gene: -
J gene: TRBJ1-1

CDR3 DNA: TGTGCCAGCAGTTACTCTTTCGGGGACAATGAGCAGTTCTTC
CDR3 protein: CASSYSFGDNEQFF
clone size: many
V gene: TRBV6-5
D gene: -
J gene: TRBJ2-1

CDR3 DNA: TGCAGCGTTGGGGTCGGGACAGCCACAGATACGCAGTATTTT
CDR3 protein: CSVGVGTATDTQYF
clone size: many
V gene: TRBV29-1
D gene: TRBD1
J gene: TRBJ2-3

CDR3 DNA: TGTGCCAGCGGGGGAGGCAGACGTTCCTACAATGAGCAGTTCTTC
CDR3 protein: CASGGGRRSYNEQFF
clone size: many
V gene: TRBV11-2
D gene: -
J gene: TRBJ2-1

CDR3 DNA: TGTGCCAGCAGGCGAGAAAATGAGCAGTTCTTC
CDR3 protein: CASRRENEQFF
clone size: many
V gene: TRBV2
D gene: -
J gene: TRBJ2-1

CDR3 DNA: TGTGCCAGCAGCGGGGGAGTCCACGAGCAGTACTTC
CDR3 protein: CASSGGVHEQYF
clone size: many
V gene: TRBV2
D gene: -
J gene: TRBJ2-7

CDR3 DNA: TGCAGTGCTGCCGGGACAAGGATCTCCTACGAGCAGTACTTC
CDR3 protein: CSAAGTRISYEQYF
clone size: -
V gene: TRBV20-1
D gene: -
J gene: TRBJ2-7

CDR3 DNA: TGTGCCTGGAGAGGGGTTGCGAGCGGGGAGCTGTTTTTT
CDR3 protein: CAWRGVASGELFF
clone size: -
V gene: TRBV30
D gene: -
J gene: TRBJ2-2

CDR3 DNA: TGTGCCAGCAGCCATAGACAGTCCCTGGCGGGCGAGCAGTACTTC
CDR3 protein: CASSHRQSLAGEQYF
clone size: -
V gene: TRBV7-8
D gene: -
J gene: TRBJ2-7

CDR3 DNA: TGTGCCAGCAGCACACCGGGACTAGCAGATATATCCCCCTACAATGAGCAGTTCTTC
CDR3 protein: CASSTPGLADISPYNEQFF
clone size: -
V gene: TRBV7-2
D gene: TRBD2
J gene: TRBJ2-1

CDR3 DNA: TGTGCCAGCGGTGGGACCGCCCTTTACGAGCAGTACTTC
CDR3 protein: CASGGTALYEQYF
clone size: many
V gene: TRBV7-9
D gene: -
J gene: TRBJ2-7

CDR3 DNA: TGTGCCTGCCGACTAGCGGGTGCCACAGATACGCAGTATTTT
CDR3 protein: CACRLAGATDTQYF
clone size: many
V gene: TRBV30
D gene: TRBD2
J gene: TRBJ2-3

CDR3 DNA: TGTGCCACCGTATGCCCAGAAGAGACCCAGTACTTC
CDR3 protein: CATVCPEETQYF
clone size: -
V gene: TRBV24-1
D gene: -
J gene: TRBJ2-5

CDR3 DNA: TGTGCCAGCAGCTTGGGGGACAGGGCTAGCTCTGGGGCCAACGTCCTGACTTTC
CDR3 protein: CASSLGDRASSGANVLTF
clone size: few
V gene: TRBV5-4
D gene: TRBD1
J gene: TRBJ2-6